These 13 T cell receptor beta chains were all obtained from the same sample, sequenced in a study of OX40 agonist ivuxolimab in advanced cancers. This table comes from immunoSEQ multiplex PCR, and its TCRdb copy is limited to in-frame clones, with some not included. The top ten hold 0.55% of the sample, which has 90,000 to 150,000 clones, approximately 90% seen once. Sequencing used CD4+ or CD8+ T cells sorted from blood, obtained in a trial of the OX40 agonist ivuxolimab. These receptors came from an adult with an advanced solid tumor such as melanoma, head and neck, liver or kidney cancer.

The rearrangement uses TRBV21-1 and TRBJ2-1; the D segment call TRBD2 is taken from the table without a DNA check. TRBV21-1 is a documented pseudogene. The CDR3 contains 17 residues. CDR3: CASSKSGTSGLYNEQFF. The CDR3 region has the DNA TGTGCCAGCAGCAAAAGTGGGACTAGCGGGCTGTACAATGAGCAGTTCTTC.

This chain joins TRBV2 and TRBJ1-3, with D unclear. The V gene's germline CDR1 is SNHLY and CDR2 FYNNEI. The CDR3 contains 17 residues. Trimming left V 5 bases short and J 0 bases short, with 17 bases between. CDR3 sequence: CASSTPAGPLSGNTIYF. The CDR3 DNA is TGTGCCAGCAGTACTCCCGCGGGCCCACTCTCTGGAAACACCATATATTTT.

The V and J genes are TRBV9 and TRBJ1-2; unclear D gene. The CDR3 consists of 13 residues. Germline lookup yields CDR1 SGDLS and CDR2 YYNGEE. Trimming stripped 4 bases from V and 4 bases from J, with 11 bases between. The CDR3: CASSTRTSYGYTF. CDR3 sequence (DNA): TGTGCCAGCAGCACCCGTACATCCTATGGCTACACCTTC.

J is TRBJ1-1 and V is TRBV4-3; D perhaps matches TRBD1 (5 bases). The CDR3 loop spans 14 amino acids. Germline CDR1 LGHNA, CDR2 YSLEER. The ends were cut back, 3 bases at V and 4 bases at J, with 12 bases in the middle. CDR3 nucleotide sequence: TGCGCCAGCAGCCAGGTCCCCGGGGCCACTGAAGCTTTCTTT. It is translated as CASSQVPGATEAFF.

CDR3 loop: CASSYRELNQPQHF. Here the CDR3 DNA reads TGTGCCAGTAGTTATAGGGAACTCAATCAGCCCCAGCATTTT. The genes are TRBV19 and TRBJ1-5; D gene uncertain. CDR3 size: 14 residues. V dropped 5 bases and J dropped 3 bases, with 11 bases sitting between them. Germline V gene lookup returns CDR1 LNHDA and CDR2 SQIVND (reference sequence).

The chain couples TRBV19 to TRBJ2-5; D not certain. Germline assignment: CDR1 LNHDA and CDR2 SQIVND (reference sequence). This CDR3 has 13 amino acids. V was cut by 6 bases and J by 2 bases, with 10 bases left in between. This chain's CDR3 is CASSPDQQETQYF. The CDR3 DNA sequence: TGTGCCAGTAGCCCCGATCAGCAAGAGACCCAGTACTTC.

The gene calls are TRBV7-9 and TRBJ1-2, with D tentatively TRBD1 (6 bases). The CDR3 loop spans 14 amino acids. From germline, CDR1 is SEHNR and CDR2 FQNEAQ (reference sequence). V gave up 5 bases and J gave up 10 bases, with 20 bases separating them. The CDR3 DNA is TGTGCCAGCAGCCTCGGGGGCAGGGTTAGTGTCTACACCTTC. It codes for CASSLGGRVSVYTF.

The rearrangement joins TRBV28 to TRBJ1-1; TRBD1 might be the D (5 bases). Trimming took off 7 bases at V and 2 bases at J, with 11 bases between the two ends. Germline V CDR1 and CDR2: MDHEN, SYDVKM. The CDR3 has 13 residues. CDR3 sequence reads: CASTTRGNTEAFF. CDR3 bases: TGTGCCAGCACAACAAGGGGTAACACTGAAGCTTTCTTT.

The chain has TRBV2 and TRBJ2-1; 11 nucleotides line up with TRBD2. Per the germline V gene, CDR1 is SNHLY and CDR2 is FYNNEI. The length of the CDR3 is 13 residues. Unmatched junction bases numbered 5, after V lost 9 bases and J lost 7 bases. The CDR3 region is CASSGGARNEQFF. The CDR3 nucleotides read TGTGCCAGTAGCGGGGGGGCTAGGAATGAGCAGTTCTTC.

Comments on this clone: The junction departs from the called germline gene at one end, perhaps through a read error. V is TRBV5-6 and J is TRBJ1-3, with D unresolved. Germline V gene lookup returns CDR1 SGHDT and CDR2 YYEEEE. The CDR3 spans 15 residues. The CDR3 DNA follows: TGTGCCGGCAGCCCCCTAGATCAGGCGGGAAACACCATATATTTT. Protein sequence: CAGSPLDQAGNTIYF.

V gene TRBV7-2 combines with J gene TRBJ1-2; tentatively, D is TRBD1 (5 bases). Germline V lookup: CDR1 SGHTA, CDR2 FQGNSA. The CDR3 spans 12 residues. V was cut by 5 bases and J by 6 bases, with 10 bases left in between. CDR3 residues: CASSVQENGYTF. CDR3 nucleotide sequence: TGTGCCAGCAGCGTACAGGAAAATGGCTACACCTTC. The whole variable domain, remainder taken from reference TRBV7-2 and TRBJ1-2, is GAGVSQSPSNKVTEKGKDVELRCDPISGHTALYWYRQSLGQGLEFLIYFQGNSAPDKSGLPSDRFSAERTGGSVSTLTIQRTQQEDSAVYLCASSVQENGYTFGSGTRLTVV.

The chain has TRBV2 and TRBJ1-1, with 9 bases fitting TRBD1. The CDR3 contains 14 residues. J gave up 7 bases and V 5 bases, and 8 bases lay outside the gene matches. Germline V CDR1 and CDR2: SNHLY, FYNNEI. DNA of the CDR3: TGTGCCAGCAGTCCGGGACAGGGTAGGATTGAAGCTTTCTTT. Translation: CASSPGQGRIEAFF.

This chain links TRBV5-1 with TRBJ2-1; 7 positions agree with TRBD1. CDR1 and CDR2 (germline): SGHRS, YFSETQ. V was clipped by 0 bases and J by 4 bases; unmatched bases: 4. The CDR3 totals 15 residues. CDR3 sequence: CASSLEGGLYNEQFF. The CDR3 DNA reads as TGCGCCAGCAGCTTGGAAGGGGGCCTATACAATGAGCAGTTCTTC.